The entry that follows covers one TCR beta chain sequence. Its antigen is unknown. Base-call qualities are not available, and no considerably larger clone is one nucleotide away. The entry originates in a study of a mutant IDH1 vaccine in newly diagnosed glioma (dated by TCRdb to 2020 to 2023). With regard to the full study: Across visits V03 through V10, patients got a total of eight vaccinations, given in weeks 1, 3, 5, 7, 11, 15, 19 and 23. Vaccination was initiated 4-6 weeks after radiotherapy alone, or concurrently with temozolomide cycles in the chemotherapy-containing groups. The 32 treated patients were about 60% male and approximately 40% female, with a mean age of around 40 years. Before enrollment, most patients had been given radiochemotherapy with temozolomide as standard therapy, while the rest had received either radiotherapy alone or temozolomide alone. Peripheral blood was drawn at six visits: V03 (baseline), V05, V07, V10, V12 and V13. Longitudinal TCRB deep sequencing was done for 25 treated patients, wherever samples were available for exploratory analyses. General study outcomes and caveats: Immune responses induced by the vaccine were seen in roughly 95% of patients across multiple MHC alleles. The authors stated that sample limitations prevented analyses of patient blood samples from being reproduced. Pseudoprogression seemed to be unrelated to changes in the top peripheral T cell clonotypes found by TCRB sequencing. Availability determined which PBMC samples were chosen for TCRB deep sequencing.

Explained via the paper, the time point label denotes: week 11, during vaccination. Each vaccine dose, consisting of 300 ug of a 20-mer mutant IDH1 peptide in Montanide, was administered subcutaneously with topical imiquimod. The donors had newly diagnosed IDH1-mutant astrocytomas of WHO grade 3 or 4 that showed loss of nuclear ATRX. The samples were drawn from NOA16, a multicentre, single-arm, open-label phase I trial in Germany that tested a mutant IDH1 peptide vaccine in humans for the first time. Genomic DNA for TCRB sequencing was isolated from EDTA blood with the DNeasy Blood and Tissue Kit. The germline V gene provides CDR1 MNHEY and CDR2 SVGAGI. From its cysteine to its phenylalanine, the CDR3 spans 15 amino acids. Only the CDR3 part of the read is kept: 45 bases, read in frame from the first base. V has 11 bases trimmed and J has 5 bases trimmed; junction bases matching no gene number 10.

Libraries were built with the immunoSEQ multiplex PCR assay. Rearranged TCR beta chain sequences were amplified with the hsTCRB Kit following the manufacturer's protocol. An Illumina MiSeq was used to sequence the TCRB libraries. Per the authors' processing: The kit vendor's proprietary platform handled demultiplexing, trimming and gene mapping. TCRdb holds this immuneACCESS table with in-frame rearrangements only. Some clones are missing; in checked studies, unresolved V genes explain under half, and the rest has no known cause. V, J and clone size are taken as reported in that table, and D and trimming were inferred from the DNA itself. The sample table lists some 120,000 clones, around 77% of them with a count of one. 5.5% of the sample comes from the top ten.

This TCR came from a man aged 35-49 years with glioma. The source was PBMCs, collected from a glioma patient whose treatment included an IDH1 peptide vaccine. The rearrangement combines TRBV6-5 with TRBJ2-5; TRBD2 matches 14 bases in the middle. This receptor has the CDR3 CASTRLAGGRETQYF. The nucleotides read TGTGCCTCCACCAGACTAGCGGGGGGGCGGGAGACCCAGTACTTC.